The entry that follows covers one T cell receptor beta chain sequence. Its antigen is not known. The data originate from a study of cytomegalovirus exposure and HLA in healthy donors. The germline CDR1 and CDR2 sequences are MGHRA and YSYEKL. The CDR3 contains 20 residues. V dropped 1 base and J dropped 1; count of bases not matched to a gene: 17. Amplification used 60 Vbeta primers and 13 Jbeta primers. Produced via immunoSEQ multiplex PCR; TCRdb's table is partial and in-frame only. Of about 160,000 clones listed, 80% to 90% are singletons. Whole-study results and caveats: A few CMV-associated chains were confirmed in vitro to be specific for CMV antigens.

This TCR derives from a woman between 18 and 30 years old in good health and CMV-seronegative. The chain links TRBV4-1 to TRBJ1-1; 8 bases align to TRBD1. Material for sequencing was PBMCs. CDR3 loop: CASSQVGHRTGITRNTEAFF. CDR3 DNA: TGCGCCAGCAGCCAAGTTGGGCACAGGACAGGGATCACACGGAACACTGAAGCTTTCTTT.